The clone carrying this TCR beta chain was detected many times. In TCRdb, the RT-PCR reads were re-called with MiXCR into one record per CDR3 protein. The sample has about 680,000 distinct CDR3 sequences; approximately 15% are singletons. This TCR was recovered from a female donor in good health, serving as a healthy control. Sequences were obtained from memory CD4+ T cells from blood.

This CDR3 is CASSAETGRGQFF. The CDR3 nucleotides are TGTGCCAGCAGTGCTGAGACAGGGCGGGGGCAGTTCTTC. The rearrangement uses TRBV7-2 and TRBJ2-1; perhaps TRBD1 as D (7 bases). V was clipped by 6 bases and J by 12 bases, with 18 bases between them. Germline loops: CDR1 SGHTA, CDR2 FQGNSA. The CDR3 length is 13 residues.